This TCR beta chain was profiled in a study of control samples from healthy donors and cancer patients. The method was immunoSEQ multiplex PCR; TCRdb's version includes in-frame clones alone and lacks a portion of them. Here the sample spans 150,000 to 200,000 clones, around 91% being singletons. Germline values: CDR1 MNHEY, CDR2 SVGEGT. The V segment lost 2 bases and the J segment 2 bases; nucleotides outside the gene matches: 4. CDR3 length: 16 amino acids. Sequencing was done on a sample of blood. The clonotype comes from a woman aged 45-65 years in good health. The chain uses TRBV6-2 or TRBV6-3 and TRBJ2-4; TRBD1 matches at 9 bases. The CDR3 spells CASSYLDRGPKNIQYF. The DNA for the CDR3 is TGTGCCAGCAGTTACCTGGACAGGGGTCCCAAAAACATTCAGTACTTC.